Listed below are T cell receptor beta chains from one sample, sequenced in a study of response to subunit inactivated influenza vaccine. One entry per CDR3 protein results from TCRdb running MiXCR on the RT-PCR reads. Of a few hundred thousand distinct CDR3 sequences in the sample, 9.5% to 13% are singletons; the top ten hold 9.5% to 15%. Sequencing used PBMCs from blood, obtained roughly 46 days after vaccination. The receptors shown here come from a man aged 50-59 years who received an inactivated influenza vaccine. Both conserved end residues are part of each CDR3. Each record gives: clone size, J gene, V gene, D gene, CDR3 DNA, CDR3 protein. The D gene is left open where the match is weak. Only some rows state a clone size, as once, few, many or a class for expanded clones.

many	TRBJ2-7	TRBV7-2	TRBD2	TGTGCCAGCAGCTTAGGCCTAGCGGGAGGAAACGAGCAGTACTTC	CASSLGLAGGNEQYF
many	TRBJ2-5	TRBV20-1	-	TGCAGTGGGAGGGTATACCAAGAGACCCAGTACTTC	CSGRVYQETQYF
-	TRBJ2-1	TRBV7-9	TRBD1	TGTGCCAGCACCAACCGGGACAGGGGATCGGCTGAGCAGTTCTTC	CASTNRDRGSAEQFF
many	TRBJ1-5	TRBV10-3	-	TGTGCCATCAGAGACGTTGGACTCAATCAGCCCCAGCATTTT	CAIRDVGLNQPQHF
-	TRBJ2-5	TRBV5-5	-	TGTGCCAGCAGCTTGGATGGCAGGACCCAGGAGACCCAGTACTTC	CASSLDGRTQETQYF
few	TRBJ1-2	TRBV6-5	TRBD1	TGTGCCAGCAGTTATGGGACAGGGAACAGGGGCTACACCTTC	CASSYGTGNRGYTF
few	TRBJ2-5	TRBV20-1	TRBD2	TGCACCGGAGTCAGGCGGGAGGGCCTTGAGACCCAGTACTTC	CTGVRREGLETQYF
few	TRBJ2-3	TRBV20-1	-	TGCAGTGCTATGCGCGGGGCGGGCACAGATACGCAGTATTTT	CSAMRGAGTDTQYF
many	TRBJ2-5	TRBV12-3/TRBV12-4	TRBD1	TGTGCCAGCAGCCCACAGGGGGCCCAAGAGACCCAGTACTTC	CASSPQGAQETQYF
many	TRBJ2-2	TRBV12-3/TRBV12-4	TRBD2	TGTGCCAGCCTCCTAGGAGCGTTCCTGCGGGGGACCGGGGAGCTGTTTTTT	CASLLGAFLRGTGELFF
few	TRBJ1-4	TRBV12-3/TRBV12-4	TRBD1	TGTGCCAGCAGCCCTTCTCCGGGACAGAGGAATGAAAAACTGTTTTTT	CASSPSPGQRNEKLFF
-	TRBJ1-6	TRBV5-1	-	TGCGCCAGCAGCCTTGGCATATGGGGGAATTCACCCCTCCACTTT	CASSLGIWGNSPLHF
few	TRBJ2-6	TRBV19	-	TGTGCCAGTACTCTGGACCTTAGTGGCGTCCTGACTTTC	CASTLDLSGVLTF
-	TRBJ2-1	TRBV7-9	-	TGTGCCAGCAGCCACCAGGGGGGATCCTACAATGAGCAGTTCTTC	CASSHQGGSYNEQFF
-	TRBJ1-6	TRBV2	TRBD1	TGTGCCAGCAGTGAAAGATCCGGGACAGGGGCACCCCTCCACTTT	CASSERSGTGAPLHF
-	TRBJ2-5	TRBV11-2	-	TGTGCCAGCAGCTTAGGGCAGGGGCTCCAAGAGACCCAGTACTTC	CASSLGQGLQETQYF
-	TRBJ2-1	TRBV6-2/TRBV6-3	-	TGTGCCAGCAGTTATGAGGGGGGGACCCGGGTTGAGCAGTTCTTC	CASSYEGGTRVEQFF
-	TRBJ2-2	TRBV7-6	TRBD2	TGTGCCAGCAGCCAGACGCTAGCGGGGATGAACACCGGGGAGCTGTTTTTT	CASSQTLAGMNTGELFF
many	TRBJ2-2	TRBV2	TRBD1	TGTGCCAGCAGAAGGGACAGGGGGGGCACCGGGGAGCTGTTTTTT	CASRRDRGGTGELFF
few	TRBJ2-3	TRBV7-2	-	TGTGCCAGCAGCCCTAGCGCTAGCAGCAGCACAGATACGCAGTATTTT	CASSPSASSSTDTQYF
-	TRBJ1-1	TRBV5-5	-	TGTGCCAGCAGCTCATACTTGGGGTCCTTGAACACTGAAGCTTTCTTT	CASSSYLGSLNTEAFF
-	TRBJ2-5	TRBV15	-	TGTGCCACCAGCAGAGAATCCGGGCCTCAAGAGACCCAGTACTTC	CATSRESGPQETQYF
-	TRBJ2-7	TRBV9	-	TGTGCCAGCAGCGTAGCTACTAGCAGCGAGCAGTACTTC	CASSVATSSEQYF
-	TRBJ2-2	TRBV4-1	TRBD1	TGCGCCAGCAGCCAGATAGGACAGGGAAAAACCGGGGAGCTGTTTTTT	CASSQIGQGKTGELFF
-	TRBJ2-2	TRBV20-1	-	TGCAGTGCTAGAGATCTTCTAGTCCGGACCGGGGAGCTGTTTTTT	CSARDLLVRTGELFF
many	TRBJ2-7	TRBV10-3	-	TGTGCCATCAGTGAGTCTCGGCAGGGGGGTTACGAGCAGTACTTC	CAISESRQGGYEQYF
few	TRBJ2-7	TRBV7-9	TRBD1	TGTGCCAGCAGCTTAGAACAGGGGGATTTTTACGAGCAGTACTTC	CASSLEQGDFYEQYF
many	TRBJ2-1	TRBV10-3	TRBD2	TGTGCCATCGGGATAGCGGGGAACAATGAGCAGTTCTTC	CAIGIAGNNEQFF
-	TRBJ2-7	TRBV2	TRBD1	TGTGCCAGCAGCTACAGGACAGGGACTGACGAGCAGTACTTC	CASSYRTGTDEQYF
few	TRBJ1-2	TRBV12-3/TRBV12-4	TRBD1	TGTGCCAGCGGGTTATTGGGACAGCTCTATGGCTACACCTTC	CASGLLGQLYGYTF